A single sample gave rise to the 21 T cell receptor beta chains below, sequenced in a study of T cell responses to AZD1222 COVID-19 vaccine. Sequencing was performed with immunoSEQ multiplex PCR; in TCRdb, only in-frame clones are kept and a portion is missing. The sample lists approximately 100,000 clones, around 90% occurring once. The sequences come from peripheral blood, collected on day 0 of MenACWY control vaccination. The receptors derive from an adult in good health.

V and J are TRBV28 and TRBJ2-7, with D perhaps matching TRBD2 (5 bases). CDR1 and CDR2 (germline): MDHEN, SYDVKM. The CDR3 spans 14 residues. V was trimmed by 7 bases and J by 0 bases, leaving 13 bases between them. This CDR3 reads CASTRGQPSYEQYF. CDR3 coding DNA: TGTGCCAGCACCCGCGGGCAGCCCTCCTACGAGCAGTACTTC.

The V call is TRBV13, the J call TRBJ2-7; D is perhaps TRBD2 (6 bases). CDR1 and CDR2 (germline): PRHDT, FYEKMQ (reference sequence). The V end lost 5 bases, the J end lost 1 base, and 21 bases lay between the germline ends. The CDR3 contains 17 residues. The CDR3 DNA sequence: TGTGCCAGCAGCCTCAGGGACTCCAGCTACACTTCCTACGAGCAGTACTTC. Protein: CASSLRDSSYTSYEQYF.

This clone was observed a single time. The gene calls are TRBV7-2 and TRBJ1-5; TRBD1 aligns across 10 bases. CDR1 is SGHTA, CDR2 FQGNSA, per germline. Germline trimming cut 3 bases from V and 4 bases from J; bases unmatched to any gene: 3. The CDR3 is 15 residues long. CDR3 residues: CASSLAGQGNQPQHF. In DNA, the CDR3 is TGTGCCAGCAGCTTGGCGGGACAGGGGAATCAGCCCCAGCATTTT.

CDR3 region: CASSPTGGGEQFF. In nucleotides, the CDR3 is TGTGCCAGCAGTCCAACAGGGGGCGGTGAGCAGTTCTTC. The chain recombines TRBV28 with TRBJ2-1; 9 bases agree with TRBD1. Unmatched junction bases numbered 5, after V lost 5 bases and J lost 9 bases. Per the germline V gene, CDR1 is MDHEN and CDR2 is SYDVKM. The CDR3 runs 13 residues.

The V and J genes are TRBV2 and TRBJ2-7; D unresolved. Trimming stripped 0 bases from V and 4 bases from J, with 4 bases between. Germline CDR1 is SNHLY and CDR2 is FYNNEI. CDR3 length: 12 amino acids. The CDR3 region is CASSEATYEQYF. The CDR3 DNA reads TGTGCCAGCAGTGAAGCTACGTACGAGCAGTACTTC.

The chain carries TRBV7-2 and TRBJ1-2, with D uncertain. The CDR3 loop spans 15 amino acids. The V end was cut by 5 bases, the J end by 2 bases, with 15 bases between. Looked up from germline, CDR1 is SGHTA and CDR2 is FQGNSA. The CDR3 bases are TGTGCCAGCAGCCCTTGGTGGGTCGCCAACTATGGCTACACCTTC. Translating gives CASSPWWVANYGYTF.

CDR3 sequence: CASSPGGGNQPQHF. CDR3 nucleotides: TGTGCCAGCAGCCCCGGGGGCGGCAATCAGCCCCAGCATTTT. The chain joins TRBV14 to TRBJ1-5; perhaps TRBD1 as D (6 bases). Germline CDR1 SGHDN, CDR2 FVKESK. The germline V and J ends were trimmed by 4 bases and 2 bases, with 9 bases remaining between them. The CDR3 loop spans 14 amino acids.

The CDR3 bases are TGCGCCAGCAGCTTGGCCGAGGCCGGGGAGCTGTTTTTT. Translating gives CASSLAEAGELFF. The chain is built from TRBV5-1 and TRBJ2-2; D not resolved. The CDR3 is 13 residues long. V lost 0 bases, J lost 6 bases, and 6 bases lay in between. The germline gives CDR1 SGHRS, CDR2 YFSETQ.

The chain couples TRBV28 to TRBJ2-7; 8 nucleotides align to TRBD2. The CDR3 is 13 amino acids. V dropped 5 bases and J dropped 4; count of bases not matched to a gene: 4. Per germline, CDR1 MDHEN and CDR2 SYDVKM. CDR3: CASSSGSGYEQYF. Here the CDR3 DNA reads TGTGCCAGCAGTAGCGGGAGTGGGTACGAGCAGTACTTC.

CDR3 sequence reads: CASRKMGTDTQYF. The CDR3 DNA is TGTGCCAGCAGGAAGATGGGGACAGATACGCAGTATTTT. This chain joins TRBV6-5 and TRBJ2-3, with D hard to call. Trimming took off 6 bases at V and 3 bases at J, with 10 bases between the two ends. The CDR3 is 13 amino acids. The germline V gene has CDR1 MNHEY and CDR2 SVGAGI.

The chain couples TRBV11-2 to TRBJ1-6; 7 nucleotides agree with TRBD1. V shed 5 bases and J 5 bases; nucleotides not matched to a gene: 6. The CDR3 is 15 residues long. The germline V gene has CDR1 SGHAT and CDR2 FQNNGV. Here the CDR3 DNA reads TGTGCCAGCAGCGAAACGGGACAGCATAATTCACCCCTCCACTTT. Translating gives CASSETGQHNSPLHF.

The chain is built from TRBV18 and TRBJ1-5, with D uncertain. This CDR3 region has 14 residues. Germline CDR1 and CDR2: KGHSH and LQKENI. The V end lost 4 bases, the J end lost 0 bases, and 7 bases lay between the germline ends. The CDR3 is CASSRGDSNQPQHF. In DNA, the CDR3 is TGTGCCAGCTCACGCGGGGATAGCAATCAGCCCCAGCATTTT.

The chain has TRBV5-4 and TRBJ2-3, with D perhaps TRBD1 (7 bases). Between the trimmed V and J ends, which lost 4 bases and 0 bases, there was a span of 18 bases. The germline V gene encodes CDR1 SGHNT and CDR2 YYREEE (reference sequence). The CDR3 contains 17 residues. Here the CDR3 reads CASSTPRGQTSTDTQYF. CDR3 nucleotides: TGTGCCAGCAGCACCCCGCGGGGACAGACAAGCACAGATACGCAGTATTTT.

The V gene is TRBV27, the J gene TRBJ1-2, with TRBD1 identical over 8 bases. The CDR3 is made up of 11 amino acids. The V segment lost 4 bases and the J segment 10 bases; nucleotides outside the gene matches: 2. CDR1 and CDR2 (germline): MNHEY, SMNVEV (reference sequence). In DNA, the CDR3 is TGTGCCAGCAGTTCAGGGGGCGACTACACCTTC. This translates into CASSSGGDYTF.

This chain links TRBV4-1 with TRBJ2-7; no definite D call. CDR1 and CDR2 (germline): MGHRA, YSYEKL. This CDR3 has 12 residues. Trimming took off 8 bases at V and 3 bases at J, with 11 bases between the two ends. The chain's CDR3 is CASRDPNYEQYF. The CDR3 nucleotides are TGCGCCAGCCGCGATCCTAACTACGAGCAGTACTTC.

The CDR3 nucleotides are TGTGCCAGCAGTCCTAGGACAGGGAGGAACACTGAAGCTTTCTTT. It is translated as CASSPRTGRNTEAFF. The genes are TRBV2 and TRBJ1-1; 8 positions agree with TRBD1. V trimming: 5 bases; J trimming: 1 base; junction bases outside the gene matches: 6. The length of the CDR3 is 15 residues. Per the germline V gene, CDR1 is SNHLY and CDR2 is FYNNEI.

This chain connects TRBV7-6 to TRBJ2-1; TRBD2 agrees at 7 bases. CDR1 is SGHVS, CDR2 FNYEAQ, per germline. The CDR3 totals 16 residues. J was trimmed by 2 bases and V by 5 bases; bases with no gene match: 9. CDR3 nucleotide sequence: TGTGCCAGCAGCGACCCGGGGGGTCTAACCTACAATGAGCAGTTCTTC. This codes for CASSDPGGLTYNEQFF.

The V gene is TRBV18, the J gene TRBJ1-1; 7 nucleotides line up with TRBD1. Per the germline V gene, CDR1 is KGHSH and CDR2 is LQKENI. Losses at the gene ends were 5 bases for V and 8 bases for J; bases not matched to a gene: 2. CDR3 length: 11 residues. CDR3 amino acids: CASSATGEAFF. The CDR3 DNA is TGTGCCAGCTCAGCGACAGGGGAAGCTTTCTTT. Supplemented by reference TRBV18 and TRBJ1-1, the full variable domain reads NAGVMQNPRHLVRRRGQEARLRCSPMKGHSHVYWYRQLPEEGLKFMVYLQKENIIDESGMPKERFSAEFPKEGPSILRIQQVVRGDSAAYFCASSATGEAFFGQGTRLTVV.

This clone was counted between two and nine times. The chain uses TRBV30 and TRBJ1-3; a weak D match, TRBD1 (5 bases). CDR1 is GTSNPN and CDR2 is SVGIG in the germline V gene (reference sequence). This CDR3 spans 15 amino acids. V gave up 4 bases and J gave up 2 bases, with 15 bases separating them. CDR3 loop: CAWTRGGIAGNTIYF. CDR3 nucleotide sequence: TGTGCCTGGACTAGGGGCGGAATCGCTGGAAACACCATATATTTT.

The chain uses TRBV5-1 and TRBJ2-7, with 8 bases identical to TRBD2. The CDR3 is 14 residues long. V lost 4 bases and J lost 4; bases outside the gene matches: 7. Germline V gene data show CDR1 as SGHRS and CDR2 as YFSETQ. The CDR3 sequence is CASSAGTSWYEQYF. CDR3 in DNA: TGCGCCAGCAGCGCGGGGACTAGTTGGTACGAGCAGTACTTC.

The genes are TRBV7-9 and TRBJ1-2, with D possibly being TRBD1 (6 bases). Germline CDR1 reads SEHNR; CDR2 reads FQNEAQ (reference sequence). Trimming took 8 bases from V and 8 from J, leaving 18 bases between them. This CDR3 comprises 13 residues. The DNA for the CDR3 is TGTGCCAGCCAAGGGGGGTATCCGGAGGGCTACACCTTC. Amino acids: CASQGGYPEGYTF.